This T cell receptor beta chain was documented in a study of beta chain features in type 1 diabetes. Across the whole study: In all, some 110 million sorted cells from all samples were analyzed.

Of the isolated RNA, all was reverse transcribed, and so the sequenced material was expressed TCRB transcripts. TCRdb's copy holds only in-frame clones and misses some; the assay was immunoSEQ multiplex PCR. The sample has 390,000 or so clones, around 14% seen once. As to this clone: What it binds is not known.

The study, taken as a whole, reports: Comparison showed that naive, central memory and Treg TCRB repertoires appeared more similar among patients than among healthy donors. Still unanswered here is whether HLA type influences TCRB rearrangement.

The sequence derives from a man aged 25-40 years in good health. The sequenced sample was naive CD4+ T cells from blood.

The CDR3 DNA is TGTGCCAGCAGCCCTAAGCTTGGCTACACCTTC. The encoded protein is CASSPKLGYTF. V usage is TRBV7-2 and J usage is TRBJ1-2; no clear D. The length of the CDR3 is 11 residues. Trimming took 5 bases from V and 7 from J, leaving 8 bases between them. Per germline, CDR1 SGHTA and CDR2 FQGNSA. Full variable domain (outside the CDR3, taken from reference TRBV7-2 and TRBJ1-2): GAGVSQSPSNKVTEKGKDVELRCDPISGHTALYWYRQSLGQGLEFLIYFQGNSAPDKSGLPSDRFSAERTGGSVSTLTIQRTQQEDSAVYLCASSPKLGYTFGSGTRLTVV.